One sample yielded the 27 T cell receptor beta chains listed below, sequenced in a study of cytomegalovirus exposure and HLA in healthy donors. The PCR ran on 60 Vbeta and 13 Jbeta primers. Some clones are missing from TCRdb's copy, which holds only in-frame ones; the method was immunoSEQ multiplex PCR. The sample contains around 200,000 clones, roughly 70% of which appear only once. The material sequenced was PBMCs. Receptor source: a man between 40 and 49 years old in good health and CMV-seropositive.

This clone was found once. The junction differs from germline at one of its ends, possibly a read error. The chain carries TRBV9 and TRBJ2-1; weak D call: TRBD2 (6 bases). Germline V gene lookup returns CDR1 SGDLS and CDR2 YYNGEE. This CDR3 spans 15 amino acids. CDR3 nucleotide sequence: TGTGCCGGCAGTAACACGGGGGATTCCGGAGTTGAGCAGTTCTTC. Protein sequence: CAGSNTGDSGVEQFF.

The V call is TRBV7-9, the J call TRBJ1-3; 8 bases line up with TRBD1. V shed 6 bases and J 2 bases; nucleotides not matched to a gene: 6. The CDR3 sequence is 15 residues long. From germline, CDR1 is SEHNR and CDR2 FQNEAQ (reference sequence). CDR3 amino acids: CASSLQGATGNTIYF. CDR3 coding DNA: TGTGCCAGCAGTCTGCAGGGGGCCACTGGAAACACCATATATTTT.

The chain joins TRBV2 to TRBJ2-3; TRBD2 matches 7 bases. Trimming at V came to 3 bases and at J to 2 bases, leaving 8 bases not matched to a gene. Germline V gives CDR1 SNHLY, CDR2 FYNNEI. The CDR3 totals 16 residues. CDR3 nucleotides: TGTGCCAGCAGTGAGCCGTCTAGCGGAGCCACAGATACGCAGTATTTT. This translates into CASSEPSSGATDTQYF.

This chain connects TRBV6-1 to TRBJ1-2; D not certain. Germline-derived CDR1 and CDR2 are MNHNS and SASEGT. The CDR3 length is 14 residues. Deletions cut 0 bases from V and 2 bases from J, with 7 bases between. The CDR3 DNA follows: TGTGCCAGCAGTGAAGCGCGGTGGAACTATGGCTACACCTTC. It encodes CASSEARWNYGYTF.

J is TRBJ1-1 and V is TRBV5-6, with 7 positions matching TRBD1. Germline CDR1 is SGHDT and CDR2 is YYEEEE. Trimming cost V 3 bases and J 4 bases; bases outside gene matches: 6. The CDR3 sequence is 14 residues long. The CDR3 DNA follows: TGTGCCAGCAGCTGGCCCCAGGGGGGCACTGAAGCTTTCTTT. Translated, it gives CASSWPQGGTEAFF.

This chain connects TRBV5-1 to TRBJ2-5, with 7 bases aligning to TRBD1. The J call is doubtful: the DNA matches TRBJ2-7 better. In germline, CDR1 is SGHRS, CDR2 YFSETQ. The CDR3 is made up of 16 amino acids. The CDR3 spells CASSLAFTGASYEQYF. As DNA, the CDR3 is TGCGCCAGCAGCTTGGCATTTACAGGGGCCTCCTACGAGCAGTACTTC.

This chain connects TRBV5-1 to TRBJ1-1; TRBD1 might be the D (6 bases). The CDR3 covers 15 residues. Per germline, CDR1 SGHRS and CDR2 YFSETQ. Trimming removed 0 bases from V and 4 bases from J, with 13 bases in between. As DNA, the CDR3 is TGCGCCAGCAGCTTGGAGCAGGGGAGTCGCACTGAAGCTTTCTTT. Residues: CASSLEQGSRTEAFF.

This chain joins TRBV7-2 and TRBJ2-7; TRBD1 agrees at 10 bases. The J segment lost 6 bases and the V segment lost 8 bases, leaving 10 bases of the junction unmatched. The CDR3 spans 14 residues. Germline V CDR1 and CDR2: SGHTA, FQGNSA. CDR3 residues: CASGGRDRGFEQYF. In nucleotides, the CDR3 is TGTGCCAGCGGGGGCCGGGACAGGGGATTCGAGCAGTACTTC. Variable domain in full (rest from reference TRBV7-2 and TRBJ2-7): GAGVSQSPSNKVTEKGKDVELRCDPISGHTALYWYRQSLGQGLEFLIYFQGNSAPDKSGLPSDRFSAERTGGSVSTLTIQRTQQEDSAVYLCASGGRDRGFEQYFGPGTRLTVT.

CDR3 loop: CAARGGVRDNSPLHF. The CDR3 bases are TGTGCCGCTAGGGGGGGGGTTAGGGATAATTCACCCCTCCACTTT. The gene calls are TRBV6-5 and TRBJ1-6; possible D gene TRBD1, 6 bases. V lost 11 bases, J lost 5 bases, and 19 bases lay in between. This CDR3 is 15 amino acids long. The germline V gene has CDR1 MNHEY and CDR2 SVGAGI.

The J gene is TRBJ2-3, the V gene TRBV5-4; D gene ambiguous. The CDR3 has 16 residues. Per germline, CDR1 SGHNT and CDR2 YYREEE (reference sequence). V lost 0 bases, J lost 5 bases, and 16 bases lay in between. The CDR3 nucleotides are TGTGCCAGCAGCTTGGGGTCTGAAGCATCCGAAGATACGCAGTATTTT. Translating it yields CASSLGSEASEDTQYF.

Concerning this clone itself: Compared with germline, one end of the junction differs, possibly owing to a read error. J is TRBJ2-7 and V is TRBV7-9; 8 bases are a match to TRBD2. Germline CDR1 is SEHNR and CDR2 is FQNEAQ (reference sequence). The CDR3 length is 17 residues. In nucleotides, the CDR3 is TGTTCCAGCAGACCCCTAGCGGGCCGGGCCGTCACCTACGAGCAGTACTTC. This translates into CSSRPLAGRAVTYEQYF. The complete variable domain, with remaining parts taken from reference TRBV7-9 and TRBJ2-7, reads DTGVSQNPRHKITKRGQNVTFRCDPISEHNRLYWYRQTLGQGPEFLTYFQNEAQLEKSRLLSDRFSAERPKGSFSTLEIQRTEQGDSAMYLCSSRPLAGRAVTYEQYFGPGTRLTVT.

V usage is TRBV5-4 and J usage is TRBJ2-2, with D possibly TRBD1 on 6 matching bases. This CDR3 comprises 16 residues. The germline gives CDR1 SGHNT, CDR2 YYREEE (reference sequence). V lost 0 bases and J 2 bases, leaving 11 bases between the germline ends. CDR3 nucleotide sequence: TGTGCCAGCAGCTTGGATACAGGGACCAACACCGGGGAGCTGTTTTTT. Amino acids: CASSLDTGTNTGELFF.

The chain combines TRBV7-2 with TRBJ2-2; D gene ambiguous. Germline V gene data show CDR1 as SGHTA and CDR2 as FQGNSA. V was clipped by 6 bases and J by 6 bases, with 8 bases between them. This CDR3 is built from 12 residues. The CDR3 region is CASRLLPGELFF. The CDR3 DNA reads TGTGCCAGCAGACTACTACCCGGGGAGCTGTTTTTT.

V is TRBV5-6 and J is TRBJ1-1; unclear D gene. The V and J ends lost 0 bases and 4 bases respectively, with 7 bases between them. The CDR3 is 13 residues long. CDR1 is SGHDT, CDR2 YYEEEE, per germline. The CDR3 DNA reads TGTGCCAGCAGCTTGGGACGGGTCACTGAAGCTTTCTTT. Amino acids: CASSLGRVTEAFF.

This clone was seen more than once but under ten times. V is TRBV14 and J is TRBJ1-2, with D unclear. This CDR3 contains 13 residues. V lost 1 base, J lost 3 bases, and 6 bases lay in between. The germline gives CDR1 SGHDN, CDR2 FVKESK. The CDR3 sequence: CASSQAGYYGYTF. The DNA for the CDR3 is TGTGCCAGCAGCCAAGCAGGTTACTATGGCTACACCTTC.

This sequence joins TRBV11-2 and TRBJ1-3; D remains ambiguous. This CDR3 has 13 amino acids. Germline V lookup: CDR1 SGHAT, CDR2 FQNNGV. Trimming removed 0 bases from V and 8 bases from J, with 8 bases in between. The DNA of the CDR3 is TGTGCCAGCAGCTTAGATGCTCGGGACACCATATATTTT. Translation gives CASSLDARDTIYF.

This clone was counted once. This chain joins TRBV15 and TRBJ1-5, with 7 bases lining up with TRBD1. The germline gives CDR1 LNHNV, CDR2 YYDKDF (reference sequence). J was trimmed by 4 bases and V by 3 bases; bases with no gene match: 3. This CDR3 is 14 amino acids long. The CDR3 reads CATSRTGPNQPQHF. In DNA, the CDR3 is TGTGCCACCAGCAGGACAGGGCCTAATCAGCCCCAGCATTTT.

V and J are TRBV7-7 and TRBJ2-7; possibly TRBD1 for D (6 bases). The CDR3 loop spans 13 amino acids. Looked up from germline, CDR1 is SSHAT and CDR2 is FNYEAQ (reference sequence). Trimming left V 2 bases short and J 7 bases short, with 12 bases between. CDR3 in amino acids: CASSLQQGWEQYF. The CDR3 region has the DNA TGTGCCAGCAGCTTACAACAGGGTTGGGAGCAGTACTTC.

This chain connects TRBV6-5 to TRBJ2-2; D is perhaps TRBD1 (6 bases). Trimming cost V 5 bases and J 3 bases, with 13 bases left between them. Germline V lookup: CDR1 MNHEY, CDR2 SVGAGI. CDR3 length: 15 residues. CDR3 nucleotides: TGTGCCAGCAGTGCTCGGCAGGGGCACACCGGGGAGCTGTTTTTT. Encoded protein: CASSARQGHTGELFF.

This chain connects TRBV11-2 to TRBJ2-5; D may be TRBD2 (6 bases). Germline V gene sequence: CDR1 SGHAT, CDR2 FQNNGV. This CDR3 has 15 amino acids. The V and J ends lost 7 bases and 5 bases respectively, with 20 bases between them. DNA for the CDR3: TGTGCCAGCAACCCAGGGAGGACGGCCGGGGAGACCCAGTACTTC. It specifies CASNPGRTAGETQYF.

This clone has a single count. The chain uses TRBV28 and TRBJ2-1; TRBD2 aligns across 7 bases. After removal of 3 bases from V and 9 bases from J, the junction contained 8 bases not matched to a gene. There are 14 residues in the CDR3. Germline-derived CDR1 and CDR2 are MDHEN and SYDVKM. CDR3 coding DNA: TGTGCCAGCAGTTTTCTAGCGGAGGCTTCTGAGCAGTTCTTC. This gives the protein CASSFLAEASEQFF.

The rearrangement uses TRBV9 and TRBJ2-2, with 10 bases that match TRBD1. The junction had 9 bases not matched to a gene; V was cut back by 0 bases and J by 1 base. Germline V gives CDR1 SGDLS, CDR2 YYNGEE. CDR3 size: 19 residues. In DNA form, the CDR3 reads TGTGCCAGCAGCGTAGCCCAGGGACAGGGGTGGAAGAACACCGGGGAGCTGTTTTTT. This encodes CASSVAQGQGWKNTGELFF.

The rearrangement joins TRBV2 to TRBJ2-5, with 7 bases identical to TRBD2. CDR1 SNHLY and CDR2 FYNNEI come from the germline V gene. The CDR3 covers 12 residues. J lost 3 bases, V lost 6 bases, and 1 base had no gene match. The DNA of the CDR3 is TGTGCCAGCAGAGGGACTAAAGAGACCCAGTACTTC. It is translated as CASRGTKETQYF.

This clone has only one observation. CDR3 bases: TGCGCCAGCAGCCAATCCGACAAACCCACCGGAGCTTTCTTT. Amino acid sequence: CASSQSDKPTGAFF. The rearrangement joins TRBV4-1 to TRBJ1-1; D unclear. The CDR3 extends over 14 amino acids. The V end lost 2 bases, the J end lost 10 bases, and 17 bases lay between the germline ends. Germline CDR1 and CDR2: MGHRA and YSYEKL.

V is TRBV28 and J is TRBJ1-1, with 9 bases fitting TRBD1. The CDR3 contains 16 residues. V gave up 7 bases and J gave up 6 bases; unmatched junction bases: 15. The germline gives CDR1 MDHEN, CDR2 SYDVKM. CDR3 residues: CASNPPGTGKMAEAFF. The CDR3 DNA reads TGTGCCAGCAACCCACCGGGGACAGGGAAAATGGCTGAAGCTTTCTTT.

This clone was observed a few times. The CDR3 DNA is TGTGCCAGCAGAGGACAGGACTATGGCTACACCTTC. This gives the protein CASRGQDYGYTF. The rearrangement joins TRBV6-6 to TRBJ1-2, with TRBD1 identical over 7 bases. The V segment lost 6 bases and the J segment 3 bases; nucleotides outside the gene matches: 1. Germline loops: CDR1 MNHNY, CDR2 SVGAGI (reference sequence). The CDR3 is 12 residues long.

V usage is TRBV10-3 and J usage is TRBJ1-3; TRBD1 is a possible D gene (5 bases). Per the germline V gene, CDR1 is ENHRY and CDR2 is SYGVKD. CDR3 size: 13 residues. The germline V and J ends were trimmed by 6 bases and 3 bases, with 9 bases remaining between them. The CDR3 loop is CAISGGSGNTIYF. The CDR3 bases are TGTGCCATCAGCGGGGGTAGTGGAAACACCATATATTTT.